Shown below are 4 T cell receptor beta chains from a single sample sequenced in a study of cytomegalovirus exposure and HLA in healthy donors. The table came from immunoSEQ multiplex PCR; TCRdb's copy has only in-frame clones and leaves some out. The sample gives approximately 160,000 clones, roughly 80% of which show up once; over 2% is in the top ten. Material: PBMCs. The receptors were gathered from a man under 40 in good health and CMV-seropositive.

In its sample, this clone was seen once. The CDR3 bases are TGTGCCAGCAGTTACCTCACAGGGCATCAAGGCTACACCTTC. Residues: CASSYLTGHQGYTF. The rearrangement joins TRBV6-5 to TRBJ1-2; the D gene is possibly TRBD1 (6 bases). Germline V gives CDR1 MNHEY, CDR2 SVGAGI. The V and J ends lost 2 bases and 8 bases respectively, with 15 bases between them. This CDR3 spans 14 amino acids.

This chain uses TRBV9 with TRBJ2-1; 9 nucleotides line up with TRBD2. CDR1 is SGDLS, CDR2 YYNGEE, per germline. The CDR3 sequence is 16 residues long. V gave up 4 bases and J gave up 7 bases; unmatched junction bases: 12. CDR3 loop: CASSSLRGGAWNEQFF. The CDR3 DNA sequence: TGTGCCAGCAGCTCGCTGCGGGGGGGGGCCTGGAATGAGCAGTTCTTC. The variable domain in full, with the rest retrieved from reference TRBV9 and TRBJ2-1, is DSGVTQTPKHLITATGQRVTLRCSPRSGDLSVYWYQQSLDQGLQFLIQYYNGEERAKGNILERFSAQQFPDLHSELNLSSLELGDSALYFCASSSLRGGAWNEQFFGPGTRLTVL.

This clone appeared a single time. The chain carries TRBV10-3 and TRBJ2-1; 8 nucleotides align to TRBD2. Germline assignment: CDR1 ENHRY and CDR2 SYGVKD. The CDR3 covers 15 residues. V lost 4 bases to trimming and J lost 1 base; unmatched junction nucleotides: 3. The CDR3 region is CAISGAGGSYNEQFF. In DNA form, the CDR3 reads TGTGCCATCAGTGGGGCGGGGGGTTCCTACAATGAGCAGTTCTTC.

V and J are TRBV15 and TRBJ1-2, with 9 bases identical to TRBD1. V shed 3 bases, J shed 6 bases, and the junction held 2 bases outside the gene matches. The CDR3 is made up of 13 amino acids. The V gene's germline CDR1 is LNHNV and CDR2 YYDKDF (reference sequence). This CDR3 reads CATSRGQGDGYTF. The CDR3 DNA is TGTGCCACCAGCAGGGGACAGGGTGATGGCTACACCTTC.